This T cell receptor (beta chain) was captured in a study of naive and memory T cell subsets. The SP2 primer and nested alpha and beta constant region primers amplified ligated cDNA in four rounds. Reverse transcription of blood and skin TCR RNA was primed at alpha and beta constant regions. MiXCR was run by TCRdb on the 5' RACE reads, yielding one entry per CDR3 protein. The data show more than 55,000 distinct CDR3 sequences, 6% to 8.5% seen once. An oligonucleotide containing a UMI was ligated to the 3' end of TCR cDNA. Whole-blood samples were 2 to 3 ml of peripheral blood from healthy adult volunteers. Cells were not sorted; total RNA input targeted roughly 1 to 1,100 ng. Per germline, CDR1 SGHTA and CDR2 FQGNSA. V shed 1 base and J shed 5 bases, with 9 bases lying between them. CDR3 length: 14 amino acids. This clonotype was picked up many times. Its antigen is unidentified. Findings and limits, study-wide: Potentially, T cell activation and differentiation skew this RNA-based measurement.

The clonotype originates from a female donor in good health. The rearrangement links TRBV7-2 to TRBJ2-1; possibly TRBD1 for D (5 bases). The CDR3 DNA is TGTGCCAGCAGCTTAGACAGGCGACACAATGAGCAGTTCTTC. Its translation is CASSLDRRHNEQFF.